This is a list of T cell receptor beta chains from one sample in a study of blood T cells in healthy people across ages. TCRdb called the 5' RACE reads again in MiXCR, with one record for every CDR3 protein. This table holds 700,000 to 850,000 distinct CDR3 sequences, under 40% found once. The specimen sequenced was blood. The receptor set was obtained from a man younger than 35 in good health. CDR3s leave out the opening cysteine and the closing phenylalanine or tryptophan. D genes are given only for firm matches. The listing skips clone size in some rows; elsewhere it reads once, few, many or a size class.

j_call	clone_size	v_call	d_call	cdr3_aa
TRBJ2-2	many	TRBV4-1	.	ASSRGPPNTGELF
TRBJ2-1	.	TRBV7-2	.	ASSLSTAYSYNEQF
TRBJ2-7	many	TRBV6-1	.	ASSEIQQGEQY
TRBJ1-2	.	TRBV9	.	ASSTGDSYYGYT
TRBJ1-5	few	TRBV20-1	.	SAGNREQPQH
TRBJ1-1	.	TRBV9	.	ASSASRGMNTEAF
TRBJ2-5	many	TRBV11-1	.	ASSPRDYQETQY
TRBJ1-2	.	TRBV5-1	.	ASSLEDPGSGYT
TRBJ2-1	.	TRBV5-1	TRBD2	ASSHISGGRNEQF
TRBJ2-2	.	TRBV4-3	.	ASSQDLAYLGSGELF
TRBJ1-2	.	TRBV7-9	.	ASSDGQTPLYGYT
TRBJ2-5	.	TRBV5-6	.	ASSWSGGLQETQY
TRBJ2-5	few	TRBV5-1	.	ASSLVSSKETQY
.	few	TRBV20-1	.	SARGSGEQY
TRBJ1-1	many	TRBV7-2	.	ASSLGLANTEAF
TRBJ1-6	few	TRBV20-1	.	SAPPSSYNSPLH
TRBJ2-1	few	TRBV6-1	TRBD1	ASTRRGTGTRGGNEQF
TRBJ2-6	many	TRBV2	.	ASRLSGANVLT
TRBJ1-2	few	TRBV10-3	.	AISEGSGDGYT
TRBJ2-1	.	TRBV5-4	.	ASSPDFYTEQF
TRBJ2-1	.	TRBV12-3/TRBV12-4	TRBD2	ASSLRRGGHNEQF
TRBJ1-6	.	TRBV5-1	.	TSSLDYNSPLH
TRBJ1-2	.	TRBV28	.	AGGALGGYT
TRBJ2-5	many	TRBV29-1	.	SAGRGETQY
TRBJ2-6	once	TRBV2	TRBD1	ASEGTGDSGANVLT
TRBJ2-3	.	TRBV12-3/TRBV12-4	.	ASSLYVATDTQY
TRBJ2-5	many	TRBV7-8	TRBD2	ASSLTTRLAGQETQY
TRBJ1-2	.	TRBV6-5	TRBD1	ATRQGAGYT
TRBJ1-2	few	TRBV6-6	.	ASSYSQTGNYGYT
TRBJ2-5	once	TRBV29-1	TRBD2	SVAGRAWETQY
TRBJ1-5	.	TRBV4-1	.	ASSQTPGQPQH
TRBJ2-7	many	TRBV29-1	.	SVAVGGDGYEQY
TRBJ2-7	.	TRBV27	.	ASSLLGASYEQY
TRBJ2-7	.	TRBV2	TRBD1	ASTEARGLYEQY
TRBJ1-2	.	TRBV19	TRBD1	ASSTDRGQEDGYT
TRBJ2-5	many	TRBV20-1	.	SAYRTLTETQY
TRBJ2-5	few	TRBV5-1	TRBD1	ASSRGQGVLETQY
TRBJ2-1	.	TRBV4-2	TRBD1	ASSHPPPGQALGEQF
TRBJ2-1	.	TRBV12-3/TRBV12-4	.	ASSVIGGNEQF
TRBJ2-3	.	TRBV3-1	.	ASSQLTTDTQY
TRBJ2-1	.	TRBV7-2	TRBD2	ASSFSGGAQNEQF
TRBJ2-3	.	TRBV7-3	.	ASSPPTESSTDTQY
TRBJ2-3	few	TRBV20-1	TRBD2	SARTSGALTDTQY
TRBJ2-6	many	TRBV2	.	ASSPQAGANVLT
TRBJ2-5	.	TRBV20-1	TRBD2	SALLAGGGTQY
TRBJ1-1	once	TRBV4-1	.	ASSQNRVLNTEAF
TRBJ1-1	once	TRBV25-1	.	ASSETGFNTEAF
.	few	TRBV7-2	TRBD2	ASSPLAGRQYNEQY